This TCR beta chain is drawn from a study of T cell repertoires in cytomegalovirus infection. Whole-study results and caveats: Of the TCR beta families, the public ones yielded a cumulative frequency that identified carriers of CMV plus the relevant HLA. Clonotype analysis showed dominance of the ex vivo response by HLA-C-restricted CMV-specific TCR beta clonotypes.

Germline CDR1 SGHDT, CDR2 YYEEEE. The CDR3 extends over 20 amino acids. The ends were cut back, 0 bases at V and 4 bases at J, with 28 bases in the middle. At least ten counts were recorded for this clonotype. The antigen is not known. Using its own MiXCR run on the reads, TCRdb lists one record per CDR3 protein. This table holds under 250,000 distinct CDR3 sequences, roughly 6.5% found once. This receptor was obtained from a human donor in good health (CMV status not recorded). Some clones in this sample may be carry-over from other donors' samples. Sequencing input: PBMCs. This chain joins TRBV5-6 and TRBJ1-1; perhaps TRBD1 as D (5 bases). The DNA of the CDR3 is TGTGCCAGCAGCTTGGGGGGTCTCGGTGATATTGTCATCGGGGGCACTGAAGCTTTCTTT. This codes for CASSLGGLGDIVIGGTEAFF.